Listed here are 24 T cell receptor beta chains from one sample, sequenced in a study of CD8+ T cells in alopecia areata. As the sequencing template, cDNA was produced by extracting RNA and reverse transcribing it. Libraries were prepared by immunoSEQ multiplex PCR; TCRdb keeps only in-frame clonotypes and omits some of them. The sample includes roughly 200,000 clones, less than 50% of them seen just once. Treatment of the sample: oral pan-JAK inhibitor, 5-10 mg twice daily. The starting material was CD4+ T cells sorted from blood, obtained at approximately week 36, from a patient treated with tofacitinib. The receptors stem from a human donor with alopecia areata.

This chain joins TRBV29-1 and TRBJ1-5, with D perhaps matching TRBD1 (5 bases). V was pared by 6 bases and J by 6 bases, with 15 bases between. This CDR3 spans 13 amino acids. CDR1 is SQVTM, CDR2 ANQGSEA, per germline. CDR3 in amino acids: CSVQTGGSQPQHF. The CDR3 DNA reads TGCAGCGTCCAAACCGGGGGGTCTCAGCCCCAGCATTTT.

Regarding this clone: The junction departs from germline at one end; a sequencing error may be responsible. The sample has other DNA sequences that encode this CDR3 too. The chain combines TRBV30 with TRBJ1-1; D gene unclear. In germline, CDR1 is GTSNPN, CDR2 SVGIG (reference sequence). This CDR3 has 13 residues. The CDR3 region is CAWTGPRGTEAFF. Here the CDR3 DNA reads TGTGCCTGGACAGGACCCCGAGGCACTGAAGCCTTCTTT.

The chain combines TRBV10-2 with TRBJ2-7; 7 bases match TRBD2. CDR3 length: 14 amino acids. J lost 0 bases, V lost 6 bases, and 5 bases had no gene match. Germline values: CDR1 WSHSY, CDR2 SAAADI. DNA of the CDR3: TGCGCCAGCAGCGCTAGCGGCCTCTCCTACGAGCAGTACTTC. Its protein is CASSASGLSYEQYF.

The gene calls are TRBV10-1 and TRBJ2-2; perhaps D is TRBD1 or TRBD2 (5 bases each). CDR1 and CDR2 from the germline V gene are WNHNN and SYGVQD (reference sequence). Trimming shortened V by 7 bases and J by 7 bases, and 16 bases separated the two germline ends. This CDR3 spans 14 amino acids. The CDR3 DNA follows: TGCGCCAGCACCCCGGGACGCCGGGACGGGGAGCTGTTTTTT. Its protein product is CASTPGRRDGELFF.

The chain employs TRBV6-6 and TRBJ1-1; maybe TRBD1 (5 bases). CDR3 length: 14 residues. Germline V gives CDR1 MNHNY, CDR2 SVGAGI (reference sequence). V lost 6 bases and J 0 bases, leaving 11 bases between the germline ends. Here the CDR3 reads CASSRTNMNTEAFF. The DNA for the CDR3 is TGTGCCAGCAGCAGGACAAATATGAACACTGAAGCTTTCTTT.

In this sample, this clone turned up a few times. This chain uses TRBV25-1 with TRBJ1-1, with a possible D match to TRBD1 (5 bases). V was trimmed by 8 bases and J by 4 bases, leaving 14 bases between them. CDR3 size: 13 residues. The germline V gene has CDR1 MGHDK and CDR2 SYGVNS. The CDR3 protein is CASGGEGFTEAFF. The CDR3 region has the DNA TGTGCCAGCGGAGGGGAGGGATTCACTGAAGCTTTCTTT.

This clone was detected a few times. The identical CDR3 is also encoded by other nucleotide sequences in the sample. The CDR3 nucleotides are TGTGCCAGCTCTCCGGATTACGAGCAGTACTTC. It codes for CASSPDYEQYF. The rearrangement uses TRBV18 and TRBJ2-7, with D unclear. The CDR3 runs 11 residues. Per the germline V gene, CDR1 is KGHSH and CDR2 is LQKENI. V lost 6 bases, J lost 4 bases, and 7 bases lay in between.

The chain couples TRBV7-2 to TRBJ2-1; D not resolved. Germline V CDR1 and CDR2: SGHTA, FQGNSA. Deletions cut 4 bases from V and 4 bases from J, with 5 bases between. The CDR3 has 12 amino acids. CDR3 DNA: TGTGCCAGCAGCTCGCTATACAATGAGCAGTTCTTC. This encodes CASSSLYNEQFF.

This chain connects TRBV10-3 to TRBJ1-4; D is possibly TRBD1 (5 bases). The V end was cut by 3 bases, the J end by 8 bases, with 10 bases between. CDR3 length: 13 residues. Germline CDR1 reads ENHRY; CDR2 reads SYGVKD. The chain's CDR3 is CAISDGQTEKLFF. CDR3 coding DNA: TGTGCCATCAGTGATGGACAAACCGAAAAACTGTTTTTT.

DNA for the CDR3: TGTGCCAGCAGTTATGTGGGAGGCCGGGTCGAGACCCAGTACTTC. It yields the protein CASSYVGGRVETQYF. The rearrangement uses TRBV6-5 and TRBJ2-5; a possible D gene is TRBD2 (6 bases). The CDR3 sequence is 15 residues long. The V gene's germline CDR1 is MNHEY and CDR2 SVGAGI. V lost 3 bases and J 5 bases, leaving 16 bases between the germline ends.

The CDR3 DNA reads TGCGCCAGCAGCCAAGGCCTAGCGGGACAAGAGACCCAGTACTTC. Residues: CASSQGLAGQETQYF. The chain has TRBV4-1 and TRBJ2-5, with 9 positions matching TRBD2. In germline, CDR1 is MGHRA, CDR2 YSYEKL. The CDR3 is made up of 15 amino acids. With V trimmed by 1 base and J by 2 bases, 2 bases remained unmatched.

This clone occurred a few times. The rearrangement uses TRBV7-8 and TRBJ2-3; 7 positions match TRBD2. The CDR3 is made up of 14 amino acids. J lost 1 base, V lost 2 bases, and 0 bases had no gene match. CDR1 and CDR2 from the germline V gene are SGHVS and FQNEAQ. The CDR3 reads CASSLTSGTDTQYF. CDR3 in DNA: TGTGCCAGCAGCTTAACTAGCGGCACAGATACGCAGTATTTT.

The chain links TRBV27 to TRBJ2-3; D may be TRBD2 (5 bases). This CDR3 is built from 12 residues. Germline values: CDR1 MNHEY, CDR2 SMNVEV (reference sequence). Trimming took 6 bases from V and 6 from J, leaving 10 bases between them. CDR3 in DNA: TGTGCCAGCAGACTTGGCGGGGATACGCAGTATTTT. Its translation is CASRLGGDTQYF.

The V gene is TRBV30, the J gene TRBJ2-5; no clear D gene. The germline V gene encodes CDR1 GTSNPN and CDR2 SVGIG (reference sequence). The CDR3 is 13 amino acids. V was trimmed by 1 base and J by 7 bases, leaving 13 bases between them. In DNA, the CDR3 is TGTGCCTGGAGTGGGGCGCAGGCCGGGACCCAGTACTTC. Its translation: CAWSGAQAGTQYF.

This chain connects TRBV5-1 to TRBJ2-7; D is possibly TRBD1 (5 bases). V was pared by 1 base and J by 4 bases, with 15 bases between. The CDR3 is 15 residues long. In germline, CDR1 is SGHRS, CDR2 YFSETQ. The CDR3 DNA sequence: TGCGCCAGCAGCTTGTTGGCAGGGCCCAAATACGAGCAGTACTTC. It specifies CASSLLAGPKYEQYF.

The chain employs TRBV18 and TRBJ2-3, with TRBD1 matching over 8 bases. The germline V gene encodes CDR1 KGHSH and CDR2 LQKENI. The trim removed 4 bases at V and 6 bases at J, leaving 3 bases unmatched. This CDR3 is built from 13 residues. This chain's CDR3 is CASSLGQGDTQYF. Written as DNA, the CDR3 is TGTGCCAGCTCACTCGGACAGGGCGATACGCAGTATTTT. The full variable domain, completed using reference TRBV18 and TRBJ2-3, is NAGVMQNPRHLVRRRGQEARLRCSPMKGHSHVYWYRQLPEEGLKFMVYLQKENIIDESGMPKERFSAEFPKEGPSILRIQQVVRGDSAAYFCASSLGQGDTQYFGPGTRLTVL.

The rearrangement links TRBV5-1 to TRBJ2-1; 7 nucleotides line up with TRBD2. Trimming at V came to 0 bases and at J to 1 base, leaving 4 bases not matched to a gene. The germline V gene encodes CDR1 SGHRS and CDR2 YFSETQ. The CDR3 has 16 residues. The CDR3 nucleotides are TGCGCCAGCAGCTTGGCGGGGGGAGCATCCTACAATGAGCAGTTCTTC. Amino acid sequence: CASSLAGGASYNEQFF.

The V and J genes are TRBV27 and TRBJ2-1; D is unclear. Germline loops: CDR1 MNHEY, CDR2 SMNVEV (reference sequence). Trimming shortened V by 5 bases and J by 7 bases, and 15 bases separated the two germline ends. The CDR3 totals 14 residues. The CDR3 is CASSPRYGRNEQFF. DNA for the CDR3: TGTGCCAGCAGTCCCCGCTATGGTCGAAATGAGCAGTTCTTC.

This clone appeared a few times. The chain recombines TRBV23-1 with TRBJ1-2; TRBD1 might be the D (5 bases). TRBV23-1 is reported as an ORF; its role is uncertain. V lost 0 bases, J lost 8 bases, and 28 bases lay in between. The CDR3 is 19 amino acids. The CDR3 is CASSQSGLMPQGRGEGYTF. The CDR3 DNA sequence: TGCGCCAGCAGTCAATCGGGACTGATGCCTCAGGGCCGGGGCGAAGGCTACACCTTC.

This chain links TRBV7-2 with TRBJ2-1; D call uncertain. V gave up 6 bases and J gave up 2 bases, with 14 bases separating them. CDR1 is SGHTA and CDR2 is FQGNSA in the germline V gene. This CDR3 comprises 15 residues. CDR3 sequence (DNA): TGTGCCAGCAGTGGCCTCTCCCGCACCTACAATGAGCAGTTCTTC. This sequence encodes CASSGLSRTYNEQFF.

This clone was observed at least ten times. The genes are TRBV23-1 and TRBJ1-5; 7 bases match TRBD1. TRBV23-1 is classed as an ORF, of uncertain function. The CDR3 is made up of 14 amino acids. The ends lost 2 bases at V and 6 bases at J; junction bases unmatched: 4. The CDR3 here is CASSQPRQGQPQHF. The CDR3 DNA reads TGCGCCAGCAGTCAACCGAGACAGGGTCAGCCCCAGCATTTT.

In its sample, this clone was seen a few times. This chain uses TRBV30 with TRBJ2-6, with 12 bases that match TRBD1. Trimming at V came to 4 bases and at J to 2 bases, leaving 6 bases not matched to a gene. Germline V gives CDR1 GTSNPN, CDR2 SVGIG (reference sequence). The CDR3 totals 17 residues. CDR3 in amino acids: CAWKAGTGGAGANVLTF. For the CDR3, the DNA is TGTGCCTGGAAGGCGGGGACAGGGGGCGCTGGGGCCAACGTCCTGACTTTC.

V usage is TRBV5-1 and J usage is TRBJ2-1, with D maybe TRBD2 (6 bases). V shed 3 bases and J shed 0 bases, with 10 bases lying between them. CDR3 length: 15 amino acids. Germline V lookup: CDR1 SGHRS, CDR2 YFSETQ. The chain's CDR3 is CASSSTSLSYNEQFF. CDR3 nucleotide sequence: TGCGCCAGCAGCTCGACTAGTCTCTCCTACAATGAGCAGTTCTTC. Full variable domain (rest looked up from reference TRBV5-1 and TRBJ2-1): KAGVTQTPRYLIKTRGQQVTLSCSPISGHRSVSWYQQTPGQGLQFLFEYFSETQRNKGNFPGRFSGRQFSNSRSEMNVSTLELGDSALYLCASSSTSLSYNEQFFGPGTRLTVL.

This clone showed up just a few times. J is TRBJ2-1 and V is TRBV6-6; TRBD2 matches at 11 bases. V was pared by 4 bases and J by 7 bases, with 9 bases of the junction left unmatched. Germline V gene lookup returns CDR1 MNHNY and CDR2 SVGAGI (reference sequence). The CDR3 loop spans 16 amino acids. The CDR3 bases are TGTGCCAGCAGTTCACTAGCGGGAGTGTTTGGGAATGAGCAGTTCTTC. It is translated as CASSSLAGVFGNEQFF.